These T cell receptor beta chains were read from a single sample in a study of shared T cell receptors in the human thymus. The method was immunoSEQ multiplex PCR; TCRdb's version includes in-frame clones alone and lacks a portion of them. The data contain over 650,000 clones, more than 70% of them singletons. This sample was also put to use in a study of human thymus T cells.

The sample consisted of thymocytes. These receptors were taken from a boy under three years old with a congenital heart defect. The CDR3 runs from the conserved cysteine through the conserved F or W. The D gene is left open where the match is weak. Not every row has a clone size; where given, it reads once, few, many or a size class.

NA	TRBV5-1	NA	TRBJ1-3	TGCGCCAGCAGCTTGGATCCCAGGGCAGTCTCTGGAAACACCATATATTTT	CASSLDPRAVSGNTIYF
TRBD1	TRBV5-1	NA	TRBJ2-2	TGCGCCAGCAGCAGCCAATACAGGGGGAATTGGGACACCGGGGAGCTGTTTTTT	CASSSQYRGNWDTGELFF
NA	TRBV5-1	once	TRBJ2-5	TGCGCCAGCAGCCCCTTAACTAGGAAAGAGACCCAGTACTTC	CASSPLTRKETQYF
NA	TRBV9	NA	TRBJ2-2	TGTGCCAGCAGTTCTATGGCGAACACCGGGGAGCTGTTTTTT	CASSSMANTGELFF
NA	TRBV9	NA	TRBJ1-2	TGTGCCAGCAGCCCGGACAACCCTAACTATGGCTACACCTTC	CASSPDNPNYGYTF
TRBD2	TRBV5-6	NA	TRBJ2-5	TGTGCCAGCAGCAAGGTTGGTACGACTAGCGGGATCCAAGAGACCCAGTACTTC	CASSKVGTTSGIQETQYF
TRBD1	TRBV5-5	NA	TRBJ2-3	TGTGCCAGCAGCGAACGGACAGGGGACACAGATACGCAGTATTTT	CASSERTGDTDTQYF
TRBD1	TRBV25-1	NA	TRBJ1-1	TGTGCCAGCAGCCCGGGACAGTTGACTGAAGCTTTCTTT	CASSPGQLTEAFF
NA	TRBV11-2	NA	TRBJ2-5	TGTGCCAGCAGCTCTGAGGTCGGCAGGGTAAAGACCCAGTACTTC	CASSSEVGRVKTQYF
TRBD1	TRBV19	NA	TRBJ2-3	TGTGCCAGTAGTATTATCGTTGAGGGGGCCCCCACCGATACGCAGTATTTT	CASSIIVEGAPTDTQYF
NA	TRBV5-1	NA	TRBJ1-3	TGCGCCAGCAGCTTGGAAGGACAGACCAATAATCTTTCTGGAAACACCATATATTTT	CASSLEGQTNNLSGNTIYF
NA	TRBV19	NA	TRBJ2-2	TGTGCCAGTAGTATAGTATCCACCAGAAACACCGGGGAGCTGTTTTTT	CASSIVSTRNTGELFF
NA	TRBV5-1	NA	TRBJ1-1	TGCGCCAGCAGCACTGACAGACATGGATGGTACACTGAAGCTTTCTTT	CASSTDRHGWYTEAFF
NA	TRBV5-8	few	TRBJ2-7	TGTGCCAGCAGCTTGATCTCCAGGGCCAAGGGCTACGAGCAGTACTTC	CASSLISRAKGYEQYF
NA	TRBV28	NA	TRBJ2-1	TGTGCCAGCAGCTTGGGAGTGTACAATGAGCAGTTCTTC	CASSLGVYNEQFF
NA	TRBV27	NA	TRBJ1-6	TGTGCCAGCAGTTTTGACAAGTATAATTCCCCCCTCCACTTT	CASSFDKYNSPLHF
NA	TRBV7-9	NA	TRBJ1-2	TGTGCCAGCAGCTTAGTTGTGCCAGGGAACTATGGCTACACCTTC	CASSLVVPGNYGYTF
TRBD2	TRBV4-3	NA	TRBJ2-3	TGCGCCAGCAGCCCTCGACGAACTAGCGGGGGGTTCACAGATACGCAGTATTTT	CASSPRRTSGGFTDTQYF
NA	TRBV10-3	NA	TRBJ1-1	TGTGCCATCAGTGGCCGGAAACAGGGATTCAGGATGAACACTGAAGCTTTCTTT	CAISGRKQGFRMNTEAFF
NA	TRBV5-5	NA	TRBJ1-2	TGTGCCAGCAGGGAGGGGAGGGACCCCTATGGCTACACCTTC	CASREGRDPYGYTF
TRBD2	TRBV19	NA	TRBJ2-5	TGTGCCAGTACCCGAGCCGGGACTAGCGGGGGAGAACTCCAAGAGACCCAGTACTTC	CASTRAGTSGGELQETQYF
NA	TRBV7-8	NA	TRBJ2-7	TGTGCCAGCAGCTTAAGGGGGGCACAGGGGTCATCATTGACGGGCTACGAGCAGTACTTC	CASSLRGAQGSSLTGYEQYF
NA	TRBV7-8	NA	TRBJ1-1	TGTGCCAGCAGCTTAAAGGGAGGTCCGGGGTTGAACACTGAAGCTTTCTTT	CASSLKGGPGLNTEAFF
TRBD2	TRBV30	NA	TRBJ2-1	TGTGCCTGGAGTGTAGGCCGGGAGGTCCCCTACAATGAGCAGTTCTTC	CAWSVGREVPYNEQFF
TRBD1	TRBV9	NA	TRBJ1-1	TGTGCCAGCAGCGTAGAAGGGGACAGGGGGAACACTGAAGCTTTCTTT	CASSVEGDRGNTEAFF
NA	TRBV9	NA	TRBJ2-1	TGTGCCAGCAGTAGGAATGGGCAGGGCAATGAGCAGTTCTTC	CASSRNGQGNEQFF
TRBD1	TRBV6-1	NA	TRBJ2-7	TGTGCCAGCAGTCCTAGTGGGACAGGGTTTTACGAGCAGTACTTC	CASSPSGTGFYEQYF
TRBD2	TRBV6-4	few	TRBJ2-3	TGTGCCAGCAGTGGGACTAGCGGCACAGATACGCAGTATTTT	CASSGTSGTDTQYF
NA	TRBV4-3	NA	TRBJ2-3	TGCGCCAGCAGCCAAGATCTTCAGGGGCGAACAGATACGCAGTATTTT	CASSQDLQGRTDTQYF
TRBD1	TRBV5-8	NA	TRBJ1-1	TGTGCCAGCAGCTTCGAGGGGGCGGCTGAAGCTTTCTTT	CASSFEGAAEAFF
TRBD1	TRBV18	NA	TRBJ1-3	TGTGCCAGCTCACCGGACAGGGCCGGAAACACCATATATTTT	CASSPDRAGNTIYF
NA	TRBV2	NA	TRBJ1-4	TGTGCCAGCAGTGAAGCACGCGGTAATGAAAAACTGTTTTTT	CASSEARGNEKLFF
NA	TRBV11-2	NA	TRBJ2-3	TGTGCCAGCAGCTTAGATCATACTGGGGGGCTAGCGGTTCGCACAGATACGCAGTATTTT	CASSLDHTGGLAVRTDTQYF
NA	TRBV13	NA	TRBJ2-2	TGTGCCAGCAGCACAACCTGGACAGCCCCGAACACCGGGGAGCTGTTTTTT	CASSTTWTAPNTGELFF
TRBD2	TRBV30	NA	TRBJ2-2	TGTGCCTGGAGTATTAGCGGGACGTCGAACACCGGGGAGCTGTTTTTT	CAWSISGTSNTGELFF
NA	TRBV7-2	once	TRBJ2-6	TGTGCCAGCAGCCGAAAGCCCTCTGGGGCCAACGTCCTGACTTTC	CASSRKPSGANVLTF
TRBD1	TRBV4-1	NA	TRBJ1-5	TGCGCCAGCAGCCATGGGACAGGGGGCCAGCCCCAGCATTTT	CASSHGTGGQPQHF
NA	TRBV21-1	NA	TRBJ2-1	TGTGCCAGCAGCAAAGAGGGCGGGAGATGGGACAATGAGCAGTTCTTC	CASSKEGGRWDNEQFF
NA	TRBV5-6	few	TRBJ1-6	TGTGCCAGCAGCTCCCAGGCCTATAATTCACCCCTCCACTTT	CASSSQAYNSPLHF
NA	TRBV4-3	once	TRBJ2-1	TGCGCCAGCAGCCAAGATTACAGTTTTTCCTACAATGAGCAGTTCTTC	CASSQDYSFSYNEQFF
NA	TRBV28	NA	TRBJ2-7	TGTGCCAGCAGGAGCAGGGTGGTCGACGAGCAGTACTTC	CASRSRVVDEQYF
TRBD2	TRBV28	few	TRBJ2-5	TGTGCCAGCAGTTTCGGGACTAGCGGGGGAGAAGAGACCCAGTACTTC	CASSFGTSGGEETQYF
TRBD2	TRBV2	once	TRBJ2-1	TGCGGCCGGGGGGGGTGGCCCTACAATGAGCAGTTCTTC	CGRGGWPYNEQFF
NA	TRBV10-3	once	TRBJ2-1	TGTGCCATCAGTGAGGGCTCTACCTCAGGGAATGAGCAGTTCTTC	CAISEGSTSGNEQFF
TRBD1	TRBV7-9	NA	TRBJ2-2	TGTGCCAGCAGCCTCCTATCCCCCGGGACAGGGATTGCCGGGGAGCTGTTTTTT	CASSLLSPGTGIAGELFF
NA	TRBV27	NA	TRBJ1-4	TGTGCCAGCAAGTCATCACAGGTAGTTGAAAAACTGTTTTTT	CASKSSQVVEKLFF
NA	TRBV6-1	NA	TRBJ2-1	TGTGCCACACACCCGACTCGCCCCGAGCAGTTCTTC	CATHPTRPEQFF
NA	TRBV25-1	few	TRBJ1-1	TGTGCCAGCAGTGAGGGGGGGCGAACCGGGAACACTGAAGCTTTCTTT	CASSEGGRTGNTEAFF
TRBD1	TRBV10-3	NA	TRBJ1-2	TGTGCCATCAGTCGACCGGACAGGTGGGGCTACACCTTC	CAISRPDRWGYTF
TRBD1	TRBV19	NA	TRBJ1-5	TGTGCCAGTACCCCCGCACGGACAGGGAGCAATCAGCCCCAGCATTTT	CASTPARTGSNQPQHF
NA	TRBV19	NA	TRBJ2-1	TGTGCCAGTAGTATGATCAGGCGTAGAAGGGGCCATGAGCAGTTCTTC	CASSMIRRRRGHEQFF
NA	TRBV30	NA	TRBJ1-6	TGTGCCTGGAGTACCAGGGTGGATAATTCACCCCTCCACTTT	CAWSTRVDNSPLHF
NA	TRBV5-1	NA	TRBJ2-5	TGCGCCAGCAGGGAGCAAGAGACCCAGTACTTC	CASREQETQYF
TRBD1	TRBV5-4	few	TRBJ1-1	TGTGCCAGCAGCAACCGGACAGGGGGCCGGGCTGAAGCTTTCTTT	CASSNRTGGRAEAFF